The entry that follows covers one T cell receptor beta chain sequence. The sample originates from a study of OX40 agonist ivuxolimab in advanced cancers. Background on the study: From roughly 23 to 90 years was the age range, with a mean of 60 years, and over 70% were male.

The CDR3 is made up of 14 amino acids. Trimming took 7 bases from V and 3 from J, leaving 15 bases between them. CDR1 and CDR2 (germline): MDHEN, SYDVKM. Sequencing used immunoSEQ multiplex PCR; TCRdb keeps in-frame clones, though not all of them. The data contain some 38,000 clones, roughly 87% of them singletons. The input for sequencing was CD4+ or CD8+ T cells sorted from blood, taken in a trial of the OX40 agonist ivuxolimab. The sequence derives from an adult with an advanced solid tumor such as melanoma, head and neck, liver or kidney cancer. This sequence joins TRBV28 and TRBJ1-1; possible D gene TRBD1, 6 bases. CDR3 protein: CASTVQQGYTEAFF. The DNA of the CDR3 is TGTGCCAGCACGGTCCAGCAGGGGTACACTGAAGCTTTCTTT. The variable domain in full, completed from reference TRBV28 and TRBJ1-1, reads DVKVTQSSRYLVKRTGEKVFLECVQDMDHENMFWYRQDPGLGLRLIYFSYDVKMKEKGDIPEGYSVSREKKERFSLILESASTNQTSMYLCASTVQQGYTEAFFGQGTRLTVV.